This TCR beta chain is from a study of CD8+CD57+ T cells in acquired aplastic anemia. The CDR3 loop spans 19 amino acids. Trimming left V 5 bases short and J 0 bases short, with 20 bases between. The germline V gene has CDR1 SNHLY and CDR2 FYNNEI. Findings of the study overall: It was found that 25 to 35 CD8+ CDR3 sequences were shared between patients and controls.

Profiling of TCR beta VDJ combinations and CDR3 sequences used genomic DNA as template. TCRdb passed the reads through MiXCR, listing each CDR3 protein once. The data contain about 200,000 distinct CDR3 sequences, roughly 53% of them seen just once; the ten biggest clones take up 20%. Of note for this clonotype: Its specificity is not known.

All sequencing subjects had displayed CD8+CD57+ cell expansion on flow cytometry. Every one of the patients had aplastic anemia (severe, acquired). No therapy had been given to the patients at the time of blood sampling. The chain recombines TRBV2 with TRBJ1-6, with a tentative D call TRBD1 (5 bases). The source is a human donor with aplastic anemia. The sequencing sample was made of sorted CD4+, CD8+, or CD8+CD57+ T cells (not recorded which) from PBMCs. Here the CDR3 reads CASSPWGGYLGSYNSPLHF. In DNA form, the CDR3 reads TGTGCCAGCAGTCCCTGGGGGGGATATTTAGGCTCCTATAATTCACCCCTCCACTTT. The entire variable domain, with the rest obtained from reference TRBV2 and TRBJ1-6, is as follows: EPEVTQTPSHQVTQMGQEVILRCVPISNHLYFYWYRQILGQKVEFLVSFYNNEISEKSEIFDDQFSVERPDGSNFTLKIRSTKLEDSAMYFCASSPWGGYLGSYNSPLHFGNGTRLTVT.